This T cell receptor (beta chain) was identified during a study of blood T cell repertoires in COVID-19. Study information: The origin of the acute and convalescent COVID-19 samples was the United States, Italy and Spain.

V was shortened by 4 bases and J by 4 bases, with 10 bases between the two germline ends. Germline CDR1 and CDR2: LGHDT and YNNKEL (reference sequence). The CDR3 sequence is 13 residues long. Sequencing was performed with immunoSEQ multiplex PCR; in TCRdb, only in-frame clones are kept and a portion is missing. Found here are hundreds of thousands of clones, more than 75% of them singletons; the top ten hold roughly 1.9%. This receptor was identified in a woman in her twenties or thirties who had recovered from COVID-19. The specimen was peripheral blood. The J gene is TRBJ1-2, the V gene TRBV3-1 (or the pseudogene TRBV3-2); the D gene is possibly TRBD1 (5 bases). DNA of the CDR3: TGTGCCAGCAGCCCCACAGGTGGCTATGGCTACACCTTC. Protein sequence: CASSPTGGYGYTF.